The TCR beta chain described here comes from a study of human T cells and chemical hapten exposure. Time point given: pre-sensitization, week 0. Treatment reported: therapeutic diphenylcyclopropenone sensitization with weekly scalp DPC. The CDR3 runs to 16 residues. There are a few counts of this clonotype. TCRdb re-analysed the RACE reads in MiXCR, keeping a single row per CDR3 protein. Of about 74,000 distinct CDR3 sequences in the sample, approximately 15% were seen once. The receptor comes from a woman in her forties or fifties with alopecia areata. Some clones in this sample may be carry-over from other donors' samples. The specimen comprised whole blood, sampled in connection with sensitization to the hapten diphenylcyclopropenone (DPC). V usage is TRBV1 and J usage is TRBJ1-5; TRBD1 is the table's D call and was not checked against the DNA. TRBV1 is flagged as a pseudogene. The CDR3, as DNA: TGCACCAGCAGCCTAGGACAGATCCCTGGGCATCAGCCCCAGCATTTT. Protein: CTSSLGQIPGHQPQHF.